The clone carrying this TCR beta chain was detected once. Antigen specificity is unknown. The data derive from a study of T cell responses to AZD1222 COVID-19 vaccine. TCRdb's copy holds only in-frame clones and misses some; the assay was immunoSEQ multiplex PCR. This table has over 100,000 clones, roughly 85% appearing once. Whole-study results and caveats: Close to half of spike-specific TCRs reportedly recognize unmutated variant regions. The donors showed a predominance of white British ancestry and of females, with possible underestimation of clonal diversity.

The junction had 1 base not matched to a gene; V was cut back by 2 bases and J by 2 bases. Germline V gene sequence: CDR1 SGHRS, CDR2 YFSETQ. CDR3 length: 14 amino acids. This TCR came from an adult who received the MenACWY meningococcal vaccine as a control. Sample: peripheral blood, taken 28 days after the second dose of the MenACWY control vaccine. V gene TRBV5-1 combines with J gene TRBJ1-3, with 7 bases lining up with TRBD1. CDR3 sequence reads: CASSLQGTGNTIYF. CDR3 DNA sequence: TGCGCCAGCAGCTTACAGGGGACTGGAAACACCATATATTTT.